These 11 T cell receptor beta chains originate from one sample sequenced in a study of blood T cell repertoires in COVID-19. Sequencing was performed with immunoSEQ multiplex PCR; in TCRdb, only in-frame clones are kept and a portion is missing. Of 140,000 or so clones listed, approximately 89% were seen once; the top ten hold around 1.7%. The sequenced sample was peripheral blood. The origin of the receptors is a woman aged 45-65 years with acute or convalescent COVID-19.

This clone was counted once. The gene calls are TRBV5-1 and TRBJ2-3; 7 nucleotides align to TRBD2. The CDR3 has 15 amino acids. CDR1 is SGHRS, CDR2 YFSETQ, per germline. V lost 2 bases and J lost 2; bases outside the gene matches: 5. CDR3 sequence reads: CASSFGRDYTDTQYF. CDR3 in DNA: TGCGCCAGCAGCTTTGGCCGGGACTACACAGATACGCAGTATTTT.

The CDR3, as DNA: TGTGCCAGCAGTGAGTCCTTCTATAATGAAAAACTGTTTTTT. Its translation is CASSESFYNEKLFF. The chain employs TRBV25-1 and TRBJ1-4; no firm D call. V was pared by 3 bases and J by 4 bases, with 9 bases between. In germline, CDR1 is MGHDK, CDR2 SYGVNS. The CDR3 consists of 14 residues.

J is TRBJ2-7 and V is TRBV9; 8 bases are a match to TRBD1. With 3 bases clipped from V and 2 bases from J, the junction kept 4 bases outside the gene matches. Germline CDR1 and CDR2: SGDLS and YYNGEE. This CDR3 has 14 residues. CDR3 residues: CASSEGDRTYEQYF. CDR3 sequence (DNA): TGTGCCAGCAGCGAGGGGGACAGGACCTACGAGCAGTACTTC. The full variable domain, with the rest looked up from reference TRBV9 and TRBJ2-7, is DSGVTQTPKHLITATGQRVTLRCSPRSGDLSVYWYQQSLDQGLQFLIQYYNGEERAKGNILERFSAQQFPDLHSELNLSSLELGDSALYFCASSEGDRTYEQYFGPGTRLTVT.

This sequence joins TRBV19 and TRBJ1-1, with D possibly being TRBD1 (6 bases). Trimming removed 6 bases from V and 4 bases from J, with 12 bases in between. CDR1 is LNHDA, CDR2 SQIVND, per germline (reference sequence). The CDR3 contains 13 residues. The CDR3 nucleotides read TGTGCCAGTAGGGTTACAGGGATCACTGAAGCTTTCTTT. Its translation: CASRVTGITEAFF.

This clone has just one count. The chain has TRBV5-4 and TRBJ2-3, with TRBD2 matching over 10 bases. The CDR3 spans 16 residues. Germline V gene lookup returns CDR1 SGHNT and CDR2 YYREEE (reference sequence). V trimming: 6 bases; J trimming: 1 base; junction bases outside the gene matches: 8. This CDR3 reads CASTSRTSGGTDTQYF. In nucleotides, the CDR3 is TGTGCCAGCACCTCTCGTACTAGCGGGGGCACAGATACGCAGTATTTT.

The table lists this clone with a few counts. The J gene is TRBJ1-6, the V gene TRBV6-5, with D possibly TRBD1 on 6 matching bases. Germline-derived CDR1 and CDR2 are MNHEY and SVGAGI. V lost 2 bases and J lost 6, with 14 bases in between. The CDR3 has 16 amino acids. The CDR3, as DNA: TGTGCCAGCAGTTACCCGCCCGGCAGGGGTAATTCACCCCTCCACTTT. It is translated as CASSYPPGRGNSPLHF.

The chain couples TRBV28 to TRBJ1-1, with a weak D call TRBD1 (5 bases). Trimming pared 4 bases from V and 6 bases from J, leaving 12 bases between. The V gene's germline CDR1 is MDHEN and CDR2 SYDVKM. This CDR3 contains 13 residues. CDR3 amino acids: CASSSGGNPEAFF. The CDR3 DNA is TGTGCCAGCAGTTCCGGGGGGAATCCTGAAGCTTTCTTT.

The chain links TRBV3-1 (or the pseudogene TRBV3-2) to TRBJ1-1; D is ambiguous. In germline, CDR1 is LGHDT, CDR2 YNNKEL (reference sequence). The CDR3 has 13 amino acids. With 3 bases removed from V and 6 bases from J, the gap between germline ends came to 11 bases. CDR3 bases: TGTGCCAGCAGCCACCACAGAAAACCTGAAGCTTTCTTT. Translated, it gives CASSHHRKPEAFF.

This chain connects TRBV7-2 to TRBJ2-1; maybe TRBD1 (7 bases). This CDR3 has 15 amino acids. Trimming left V 1 base short and J 7 bases short, with 14 bases between. CDR1 SGHTA and CDR2 FQGNSA come from the germline V gene. CDR3 sequence reads: CASSLVVQGGNEQFF. CDR3 coding DNA: TGTGCCAGCAGCTTAGTAGTGCAGGGGGGTAATGAGCAGTTCTTC.

The rearrangement links TRBV14 to TRBJ2-5, with D maybe TRBD2 (6 bases). This CDR3 has 16 amino acids. Germline CDR1 reads SGHDN; CDR2 reads FVKESK. V lost 1 base and J lost 3, with 15 bases in between. The CDR3 here is CASSQAPDGEEETQYF. CDR3 nucleotide sequence: TGTGCCAGCAGCCAAGCCCCGGACGGGGAGGAAGAGACCCAGTACTTC.

V is TRBV24-1 and J is TRBJ2-1; TRBD1 might be the D (6 bases). From germline, CDR1 is KGHDR and CDR2 SFDVKD. The CDR3 extends over 13 amino acids. With 1 base removed from V and 10 bases from J, the gap between germline ends came to 10 bases. Here the CDR3 reads CATSDFGQPEQFF. The CDR3 nucleotides are TGTGCCACCAGTGATTTTGGACAGCCGGAGCAGTTCTTC.